This T cell receptor beta chain was identified during a study of blood T cell repertoires in COVID-19. Across the study: In each case, the material was cDNA or gDNA derived from T cells, B-cell-depleted T cells, or PBMCs.

This CDR3 has 17 amino acids. Germline V gives CDR1 SGDLS, CDR2 YYNGEE. V was clipped by 0 bases and J by 0 bases; unmatched bases: 0. Clones were sequenced by immunoSEQ multiplex PCR, and TCRdb holds only the in-frame ones, with some missing. This sample has around 200,000 clones; roughly 83% occur once, and the top ten carry 5% to 7%. The study drew participants aged about 18 to 95 years from approximately 25 US areas. The study assigned cohorts using participant-reported clinical history. The chain joins TRBV9 to TRBJ2-4; 13 bases agree with TRBD2. The sequenced sample consisted of PBMCs or T cells enriched from blood (not recorded which). The origin of this receptor is a man aged 40-49 years with acute COVID-19. The CDR3 DNA is TGTGCCAGCAGCGTAGGACTAGCGGGAGGAGCCAAAAACATTCAGTACTTC. Its translation: CASSVGLAGGAKNIQYF.